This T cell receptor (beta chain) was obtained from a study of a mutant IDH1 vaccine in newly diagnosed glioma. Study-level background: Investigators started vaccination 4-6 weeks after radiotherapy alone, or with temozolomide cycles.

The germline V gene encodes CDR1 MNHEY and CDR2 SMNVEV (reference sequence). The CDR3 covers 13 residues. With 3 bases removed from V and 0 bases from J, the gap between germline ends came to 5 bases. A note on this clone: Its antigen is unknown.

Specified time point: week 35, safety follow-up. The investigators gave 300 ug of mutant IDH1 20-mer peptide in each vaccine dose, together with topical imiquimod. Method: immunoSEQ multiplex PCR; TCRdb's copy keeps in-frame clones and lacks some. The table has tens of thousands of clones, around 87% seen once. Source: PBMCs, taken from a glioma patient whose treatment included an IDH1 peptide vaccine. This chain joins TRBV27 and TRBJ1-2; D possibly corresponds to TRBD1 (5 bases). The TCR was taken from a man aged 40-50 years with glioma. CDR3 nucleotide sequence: TGTGCCAGCAGTTTGGGGGCTAACTATGGCTACACCTTC. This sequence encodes CASSLGANYGYTF.